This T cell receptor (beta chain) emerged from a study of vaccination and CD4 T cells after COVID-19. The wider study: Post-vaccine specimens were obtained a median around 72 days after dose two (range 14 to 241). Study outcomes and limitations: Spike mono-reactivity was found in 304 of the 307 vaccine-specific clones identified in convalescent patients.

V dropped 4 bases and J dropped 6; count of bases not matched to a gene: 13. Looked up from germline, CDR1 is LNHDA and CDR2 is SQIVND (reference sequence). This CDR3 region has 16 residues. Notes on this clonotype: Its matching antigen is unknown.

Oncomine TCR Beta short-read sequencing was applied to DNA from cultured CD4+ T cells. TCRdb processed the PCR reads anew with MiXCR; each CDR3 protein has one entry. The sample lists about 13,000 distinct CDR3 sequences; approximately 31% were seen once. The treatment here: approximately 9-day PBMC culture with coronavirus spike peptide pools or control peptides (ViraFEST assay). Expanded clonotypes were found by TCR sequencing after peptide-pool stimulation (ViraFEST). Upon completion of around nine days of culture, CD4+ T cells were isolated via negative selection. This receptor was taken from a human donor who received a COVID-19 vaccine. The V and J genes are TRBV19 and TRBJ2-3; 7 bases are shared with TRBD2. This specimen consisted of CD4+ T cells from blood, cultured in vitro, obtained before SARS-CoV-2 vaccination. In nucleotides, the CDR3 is TGTGCCAGTAGTACCCCGGGAGGTGCGGGGCTTGATACGCAGTATTTT. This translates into CASSTPGGAGLDTQYF.